This T cell receptor beta chain was documented in a study of cytomegalovirus exposure and HLA in healthy donors. As regards this clone: No antigen is known for it.

Primers for the PCR totalled 60 Vbeta and 13 Jbeta. The table came from immunoSEQ multiplex PCR; TCRdb's copy has only in-frame clones and leaves some out. The table shows some 130,000 clones, with roughly 79% occurring only once. Study-level findings and limits: In a later analysis, an Asian-associated ancestry cluster reportedly showed fewer N-insertions than the approximately 620-donor mean.

This sequence originates from a woman between 50 and 59 years old in good health and CMV-seronegative. What was sequenced was PBMCs.

The CDR3: CASSQDQGPNTEAFF. DNA for the CDR3: TGCGCCAGCAGCCAAGATCAGGGCCCGAACACTGAAGCTTTCTTT. V is TRBV4-3 and J is TRBJ1-1; tentatively, D is TRBD1 (5 bases). V lost 0 bases and J 1 base, leaving 9 bases between the germline ends. The CDR3 consists of 15 residues. Germline CDR1 reads LGHNA; CDR2 reads YSLEER.